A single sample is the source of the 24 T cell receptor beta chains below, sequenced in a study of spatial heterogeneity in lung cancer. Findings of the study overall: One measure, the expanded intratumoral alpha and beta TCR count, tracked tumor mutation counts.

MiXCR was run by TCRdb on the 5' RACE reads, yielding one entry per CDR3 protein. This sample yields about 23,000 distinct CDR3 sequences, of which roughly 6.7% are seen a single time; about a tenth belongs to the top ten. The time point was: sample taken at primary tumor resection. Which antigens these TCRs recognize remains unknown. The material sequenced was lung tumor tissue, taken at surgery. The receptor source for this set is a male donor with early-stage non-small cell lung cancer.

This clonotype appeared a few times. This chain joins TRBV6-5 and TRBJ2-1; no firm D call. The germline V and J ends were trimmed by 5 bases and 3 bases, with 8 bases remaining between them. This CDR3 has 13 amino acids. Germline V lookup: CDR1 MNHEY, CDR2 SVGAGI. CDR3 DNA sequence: TGTGCCAGCAGTCTCTCCCTCTACAATGAGCAGTTCTTC. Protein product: CASSLSLYNEQFF.

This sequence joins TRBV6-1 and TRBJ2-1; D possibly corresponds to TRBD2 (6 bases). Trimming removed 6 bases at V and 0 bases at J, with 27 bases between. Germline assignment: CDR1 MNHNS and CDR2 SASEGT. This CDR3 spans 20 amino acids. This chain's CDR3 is CASRGDGGLSIMSSYNEQFF. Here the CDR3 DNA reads TGTGCCAGCAGAGGAGACGGGGGTCTTTCAATCATGAGCTCCTACAATGAGCAGTTCTTC.

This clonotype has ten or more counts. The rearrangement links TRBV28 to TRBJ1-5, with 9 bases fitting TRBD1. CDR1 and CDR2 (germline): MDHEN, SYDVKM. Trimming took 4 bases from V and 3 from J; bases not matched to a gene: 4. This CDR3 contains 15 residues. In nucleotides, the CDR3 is TGTGCCAGCAGTTCAGACAGGGGGTACAATCAGCCCCAGCATTTT. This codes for CASSSDRGYNQPQHF.

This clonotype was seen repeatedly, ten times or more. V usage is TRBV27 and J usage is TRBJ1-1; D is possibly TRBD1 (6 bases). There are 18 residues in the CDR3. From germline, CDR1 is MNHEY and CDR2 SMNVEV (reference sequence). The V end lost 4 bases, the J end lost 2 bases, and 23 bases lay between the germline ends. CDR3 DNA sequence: TGTGCCAGCAGTTCGGCGTCGGGAGGCGGTGGGGGCAACACTGAAGCTTTCTTT. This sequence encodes CASSSASGGGGGNTEAFF.

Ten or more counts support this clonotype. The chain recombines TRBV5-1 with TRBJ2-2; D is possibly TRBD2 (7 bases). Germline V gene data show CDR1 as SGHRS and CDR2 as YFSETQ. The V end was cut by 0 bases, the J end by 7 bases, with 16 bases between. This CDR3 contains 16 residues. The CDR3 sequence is CASSLAAGASFGELFF. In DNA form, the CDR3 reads TGCGCCAGCAGCTTGGCGGCGGGGGCGTCATTCGGGGAGCTGTTTTTT. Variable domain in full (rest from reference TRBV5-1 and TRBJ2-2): KAGVTQTPRYLIKTRGQQVTLSCSPISGHRSVSWYQQTPGQGLQFLFEYFSETQRNKGNFPGRFSGRQFSNSRSEMNVSTLELGDSALYLCASSLAAGASFGELFFGEGSRLTVL.

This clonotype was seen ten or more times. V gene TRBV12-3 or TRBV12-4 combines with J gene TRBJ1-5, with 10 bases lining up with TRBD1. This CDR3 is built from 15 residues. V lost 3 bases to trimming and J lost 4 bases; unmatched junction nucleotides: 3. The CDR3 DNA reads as TGTGCCAGCAGTTTTGGGGGACAGGGGAATCAGCCCCAGCATTTT. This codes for CASSFGGQGNQPQHF.

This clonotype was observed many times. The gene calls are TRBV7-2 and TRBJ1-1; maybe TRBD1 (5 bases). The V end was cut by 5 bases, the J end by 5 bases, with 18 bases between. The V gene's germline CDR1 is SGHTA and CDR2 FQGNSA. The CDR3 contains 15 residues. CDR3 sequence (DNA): TGTGCCAGCAGCCATAGAGGTCAGGGCTATACTGAAGCTTTCTTT. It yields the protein CASSHRGQGYTEAFF.

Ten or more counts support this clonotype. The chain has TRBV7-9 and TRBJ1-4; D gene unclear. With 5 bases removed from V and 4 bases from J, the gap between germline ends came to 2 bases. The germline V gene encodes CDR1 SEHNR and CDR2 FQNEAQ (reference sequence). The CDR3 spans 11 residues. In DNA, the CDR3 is TGTGCCAGCAGCGATAATGAAAAACTGTTTTTT. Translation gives CASSDNEKLFF.

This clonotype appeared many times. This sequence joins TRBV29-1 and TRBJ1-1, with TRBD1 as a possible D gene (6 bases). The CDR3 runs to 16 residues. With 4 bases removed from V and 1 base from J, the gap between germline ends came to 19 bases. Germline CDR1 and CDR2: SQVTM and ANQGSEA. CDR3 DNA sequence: TGCAGCGTTGTTTCTGGGGGCTTGGGGCCGAACACTGAAGCTTTCTTT. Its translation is CSVVSGGLGPNTEAFF.

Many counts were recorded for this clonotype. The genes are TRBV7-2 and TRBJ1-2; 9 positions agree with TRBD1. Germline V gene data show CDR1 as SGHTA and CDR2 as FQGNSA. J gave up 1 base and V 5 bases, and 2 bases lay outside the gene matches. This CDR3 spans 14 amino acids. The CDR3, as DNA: TGTGCCAGCAGCGGACAGGGGAATAACTATGGCTACACCTTC. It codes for CASSGQGNNYGYTF. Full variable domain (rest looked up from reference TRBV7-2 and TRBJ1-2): GAGVSQSPSNKVTEKGKDVELRCDPISGHTALYWYRQSLGQGLEFLIYFQGNSAPDKSGLPSDRFSAERTGGSVSTLTIQRTQQEDSAVYLCASSGQGNNYGYTFGSGTRLTVV.

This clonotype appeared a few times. The CDR3 spells CASQTRGRSDYGYTF. In nucleotides, the CDR3 is TGTGCCAGCCAAACTCGGGGACGGTCGGACTATGGCTACACCTTC. V and J are TRBV28 and TRBJ1-2; a possible D gene is TRBD1 (5 bases). The CDR3 sequence is 15 residues long. V lost 8 bases, J lost 3 bases, and 19 bases lay in between. Germline-derived CDR1 and CDR2 are MDHEN and SYDVKM.

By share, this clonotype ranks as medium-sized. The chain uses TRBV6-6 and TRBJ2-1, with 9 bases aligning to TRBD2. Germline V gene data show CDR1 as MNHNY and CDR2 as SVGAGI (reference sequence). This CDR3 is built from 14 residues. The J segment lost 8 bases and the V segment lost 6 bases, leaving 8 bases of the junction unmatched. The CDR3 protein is CASRSSGKHHEQFF. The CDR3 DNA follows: TGTGCCAGCAGGTCTAGCGGGAAACACCATGAGCAGTTCTTC.

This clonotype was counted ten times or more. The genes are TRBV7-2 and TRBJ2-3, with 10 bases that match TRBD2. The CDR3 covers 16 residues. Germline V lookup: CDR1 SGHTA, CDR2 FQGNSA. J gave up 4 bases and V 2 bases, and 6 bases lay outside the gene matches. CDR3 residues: CASSLRLAGPADTQYF. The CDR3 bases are TGTGCCAGCAGCTTAAGACTAGCGGGCCCCGCAGATACGCAGTATTTT.

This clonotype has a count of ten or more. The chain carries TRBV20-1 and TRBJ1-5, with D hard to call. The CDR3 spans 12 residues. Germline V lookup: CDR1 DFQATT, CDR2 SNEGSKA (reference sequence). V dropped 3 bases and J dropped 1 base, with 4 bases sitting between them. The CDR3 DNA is TGCAGTGCTAGCCCGAGCAATCAGCCCCAGCATTTT. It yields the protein CSASPSNQPQHF.

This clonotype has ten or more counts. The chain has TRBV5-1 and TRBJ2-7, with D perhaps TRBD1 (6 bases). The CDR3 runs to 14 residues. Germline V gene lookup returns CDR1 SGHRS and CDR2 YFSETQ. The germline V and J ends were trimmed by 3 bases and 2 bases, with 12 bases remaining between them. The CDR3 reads CASSYLTGTYEQYF. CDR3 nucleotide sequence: TGCGCCAGCAGCTACTTGACAGGAACCTACGAGCAGTACTTC.

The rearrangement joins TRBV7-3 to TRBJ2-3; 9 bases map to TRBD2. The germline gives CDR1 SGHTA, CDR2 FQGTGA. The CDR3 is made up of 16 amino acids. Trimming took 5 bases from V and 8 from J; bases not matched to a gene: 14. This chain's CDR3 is CASSLYRASGVFTQYF. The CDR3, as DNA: TGTGCCAGCAGCCTCTACCGAGCTAGCGGGGTATTTACGCAGTATTTT.

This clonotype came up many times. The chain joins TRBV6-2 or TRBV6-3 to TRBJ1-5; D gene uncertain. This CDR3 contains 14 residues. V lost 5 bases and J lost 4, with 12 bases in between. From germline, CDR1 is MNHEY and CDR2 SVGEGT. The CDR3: CASSHYQANQPQHF. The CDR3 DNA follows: TGTGCCAGCAGTCATTATCAAGCGAATCAGCCCCAGCATTTT.

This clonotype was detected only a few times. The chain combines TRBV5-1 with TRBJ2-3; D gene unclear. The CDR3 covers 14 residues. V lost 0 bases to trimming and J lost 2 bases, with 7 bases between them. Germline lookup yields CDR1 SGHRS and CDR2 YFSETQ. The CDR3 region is CASSLGFSTDTQYF. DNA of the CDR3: TGCGCCAGCAGCTTGGGTTTCTCCACAGATACGCAGTATTTT.

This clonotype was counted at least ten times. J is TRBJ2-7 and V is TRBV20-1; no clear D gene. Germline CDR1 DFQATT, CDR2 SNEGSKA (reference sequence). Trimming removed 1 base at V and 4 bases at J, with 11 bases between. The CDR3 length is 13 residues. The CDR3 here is CSARVHFGYEQYF. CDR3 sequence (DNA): TGCAGTGCTAGAGTTCACTTCGGGTACGAGCAGTACTTC.

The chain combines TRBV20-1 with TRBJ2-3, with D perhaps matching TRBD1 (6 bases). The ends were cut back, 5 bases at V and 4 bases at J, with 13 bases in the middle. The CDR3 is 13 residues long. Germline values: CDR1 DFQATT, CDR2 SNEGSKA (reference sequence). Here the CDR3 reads CSARQAGADTQYF. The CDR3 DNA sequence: TGCAGTGCTCGACAGGCTGGGGCAGATACGCAGTATTTT.

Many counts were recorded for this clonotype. The CDR3 is CASSFGLENIQYF. The CDR3, as DNA: TGCGCCAGCAGCTTTGGACTCGAAAACATTCAGTACTTC. The chain joins TRBV5-1 to TRBJ2-4; a possible D gene is TRBD2 (5 bases). Trimming took 2 bases from V and 5 from J, leaving 8 bases between them. The CDR3 runs 13 residues. Germline assignment: CDR1 SGHRS and CDR2 YFSETQ.

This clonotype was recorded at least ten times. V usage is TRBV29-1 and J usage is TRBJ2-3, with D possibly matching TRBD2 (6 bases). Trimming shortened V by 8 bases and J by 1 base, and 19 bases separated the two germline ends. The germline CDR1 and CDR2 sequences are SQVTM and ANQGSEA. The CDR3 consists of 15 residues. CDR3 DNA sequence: TGCAGCACCCACAACATTAGCGGACGCACAGATACGCAGTATTTT. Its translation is CSTHNISGRTDTQYF.

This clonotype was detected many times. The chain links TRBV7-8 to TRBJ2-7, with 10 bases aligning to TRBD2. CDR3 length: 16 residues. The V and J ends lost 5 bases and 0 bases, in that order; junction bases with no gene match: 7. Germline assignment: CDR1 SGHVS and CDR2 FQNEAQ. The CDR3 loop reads CASSPTSGKSSYEQYF. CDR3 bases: TGTGCCAGCAGCCCTACTAGCGGGAAGAGCTCCTACGAGCAGTACTTC.

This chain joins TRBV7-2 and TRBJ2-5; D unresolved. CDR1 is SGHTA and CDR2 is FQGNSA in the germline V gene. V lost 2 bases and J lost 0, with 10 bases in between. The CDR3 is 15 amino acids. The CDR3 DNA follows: TGTGCCAGCAGCTTAACCAGATCGTACCAAGAGACCCAGTACTTC. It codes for CASSLTRSYQETQYF.